This TCR beta chain came from a study of shared T cell receptors in the human thymus. Produced via immunoSEQ multiplex PCR; TCRdb's table is partial and in-frame only. Of about 500,000 clones listed, approximately 80% are singletons. The CDR3 spans 14 residues. The ends were cut back, 4 bases at V and 7 bases at J, with 14 bases in the middle. The germline gives CDR1 SGHAT, CDR2 FQNNGV. This sample was shared with a second study, whose subject was human thymus T cells.

Source material: thymocytes. The genes are TRBV11-2 and TRBJ1-5; D is unresolved. This sequence originates from a boy under two years old with a congenital heart defect. As DNA, the CDR3 is TGTGCCAGCAGCTACGTGACCACTAGCCAGCCCCAGCATTTT. Translating gives CASSYVTTSQPQHF.